The sequence of this TCR beta chain was determined in a study of blood T cell repertoires in COVID-19 (dated by TCRdb to 2018 to 2021). General notes on the study: Samples covering the acute and convalescent phases of COVID-19 were provided by collaborators in the United States, Italy and Spain. The prospective study material was composed of cDNA or gDNA derived from T cells, B-cell-depleted T cells, or PBMCs. The dataset comprised deeply sampled blood TCRbeta repertoires from subjects exposed to, actively infected with, or recovered from COVID-19. The repertoires were released in a freely available public database meant as a resource for research on the immune response to SARS-CoV-2. Samples came from the ongoing ImmuneRACE study (first 160 participants) plus 1,254 subjects from 6 global collaborators. The sample metadata nearly always contained a de-identified subject ID, COVID-19 status, age in years and sex. Where available, HLA class I and class II types were taken from metadata supplied by the sample provider and were not determined by assay-based typing.

The immunoSEQ Assay, a bias-controlled multiplex PCR, was used to amplify TCRbeta CDR3 regions from genomic DNA. Regarding the original processing steps: The number of nucleated cells in each sample was estimated from the amplification of reference gene primers within the assay. Sequence reads were collapsed and filtered to measure the absolute abundance of every unique TCRbeta CDR3 rearrangement. For each sample, productive Simpson clonality was calculated as the square root of Simpson's diversity index across productive rearrangements. This immuneACCESS table, as held by TCRdb, lists in-frame sequences with V and J called but not all clones. Of the missing ones, under half trace to an unresolved V gene in checked studies; the others have no known cause. V and J calls plus clone size are reproduced from that table; the DNA served to infer D and trimming. This sample lists some 170,000 clones; about 72% were detected once. The ten largest clones take up roughly 17% of the sample.

Overall results and qualifications from the work: How much clinical and demographic metadata was included differed by source and by participant, and the metadata was provided uncurated.

Enrolling through a virtual design, the prospective study's participants ranged in age from roughly 18 to 89 years and lived across 20 to 25 United States geographic areas. In the prospective study, cohorts were assigned on the basis of participant-reported clinical history obtained from a screening survey and a study questionnaire. Recovered participants in ImmuneRACE Cohort 3 were defined by two consecutive negative NP/OP PCR tests, clearance by a healthcare professional, or resolution of symptoms. In the prospective study, mobile phlebotomists collected whole blood, serum and a nasopharyngeal or oropharyngeal swab from each participant. Additional blood draws and questionnaires over an approximately two-month period could optionally be provided by prospective study participants. Before DNA extraction, prospective study blood samples were shipped either frozen or at room temperature. This clone was picked up a small number of times. Its antigen specificity is not known. Base qualities are not at hand, and no much larger clone is one base apart.

The sequence came from a woman aged 50 to 60 who had recovered from COVID-19. The sequenced material came from PBMCs or T cells enriched from blood (not recorded which).

The encoded CDR3 is CASSFRRLAGKNEQFF. The bases read TGTGCCAGCAGCTTTCGTCGGCTAGCGGGAAAGAATGAGCAGTTCTTC. The chain is made from TRBV7-9 and TRBJ2-1; the junction holds 9 bases that match TRBD2. CDR1 is given as SEHNR and CDR2 as FQNEAQ, both from the germline V gene (reference sequence). Unmatched junction bases come to 10, with V trimmed by 3 bases and J by 7 bases. Counted from cysteine to phenylalanine, this CDR3 has 16 amino acids. The CDR3 DNA has 48 bases and is translated from base 1. This CDR3, with the reference TRBV7-9 and TRBJ2-1 proteins standing in past its ends, gives the full variable domain DTGVSQNPRHKITKRGQNVTFRCDPISEHNRLYWYRQTLGQGPEFLTYFQNEAQLEKSRLLSDRFSAERPKGSFSTLEIQRTEQGDSAMYLCASSFRRLAGKNEQFFGPGTRLTVL.